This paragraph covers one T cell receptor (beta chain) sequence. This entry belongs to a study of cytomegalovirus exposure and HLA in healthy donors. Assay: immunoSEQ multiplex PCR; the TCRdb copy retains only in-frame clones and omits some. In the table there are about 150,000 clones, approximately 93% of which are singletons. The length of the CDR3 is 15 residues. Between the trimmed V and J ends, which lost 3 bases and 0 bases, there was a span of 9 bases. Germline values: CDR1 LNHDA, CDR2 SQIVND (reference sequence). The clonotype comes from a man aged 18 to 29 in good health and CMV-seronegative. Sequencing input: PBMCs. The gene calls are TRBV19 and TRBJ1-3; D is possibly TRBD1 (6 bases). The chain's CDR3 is CASSMEGGSGNTIYF. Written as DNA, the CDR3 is TGTGCCAGTAGTATGGAAGGGGGCTCTGGAAACACCATATATTTT. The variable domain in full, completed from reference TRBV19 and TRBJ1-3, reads DGGITQSPKYLFRKEGQNVTLSCEQNLNHDAMYWYRQDPGQGLRLIYYSQIVNDFQKGDIAEGYSVSREKKESFPLTVTSAQKNPTAFYLCASSMEGGSGNTIYFGEGSWLTVV.